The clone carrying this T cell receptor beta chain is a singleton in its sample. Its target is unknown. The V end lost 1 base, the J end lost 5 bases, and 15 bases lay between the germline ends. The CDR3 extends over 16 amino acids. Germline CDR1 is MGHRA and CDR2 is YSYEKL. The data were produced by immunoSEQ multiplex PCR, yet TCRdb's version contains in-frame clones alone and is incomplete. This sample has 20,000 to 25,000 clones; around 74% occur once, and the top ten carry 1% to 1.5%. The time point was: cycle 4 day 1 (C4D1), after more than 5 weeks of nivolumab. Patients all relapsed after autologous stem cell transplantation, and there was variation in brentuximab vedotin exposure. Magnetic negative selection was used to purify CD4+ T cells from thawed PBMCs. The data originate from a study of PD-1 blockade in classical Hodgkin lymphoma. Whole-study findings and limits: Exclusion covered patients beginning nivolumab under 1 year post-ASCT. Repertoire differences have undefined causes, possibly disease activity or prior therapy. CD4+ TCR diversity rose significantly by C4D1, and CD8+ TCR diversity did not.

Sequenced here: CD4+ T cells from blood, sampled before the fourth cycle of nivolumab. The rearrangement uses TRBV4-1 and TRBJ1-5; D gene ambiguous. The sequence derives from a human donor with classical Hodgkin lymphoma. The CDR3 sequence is CASSQVVGSVDQPQHF. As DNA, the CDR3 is TGCGCCAGCAGCCAAGTCGTCGGCAGTGTGGATCAGCCCCAGCATTTT.